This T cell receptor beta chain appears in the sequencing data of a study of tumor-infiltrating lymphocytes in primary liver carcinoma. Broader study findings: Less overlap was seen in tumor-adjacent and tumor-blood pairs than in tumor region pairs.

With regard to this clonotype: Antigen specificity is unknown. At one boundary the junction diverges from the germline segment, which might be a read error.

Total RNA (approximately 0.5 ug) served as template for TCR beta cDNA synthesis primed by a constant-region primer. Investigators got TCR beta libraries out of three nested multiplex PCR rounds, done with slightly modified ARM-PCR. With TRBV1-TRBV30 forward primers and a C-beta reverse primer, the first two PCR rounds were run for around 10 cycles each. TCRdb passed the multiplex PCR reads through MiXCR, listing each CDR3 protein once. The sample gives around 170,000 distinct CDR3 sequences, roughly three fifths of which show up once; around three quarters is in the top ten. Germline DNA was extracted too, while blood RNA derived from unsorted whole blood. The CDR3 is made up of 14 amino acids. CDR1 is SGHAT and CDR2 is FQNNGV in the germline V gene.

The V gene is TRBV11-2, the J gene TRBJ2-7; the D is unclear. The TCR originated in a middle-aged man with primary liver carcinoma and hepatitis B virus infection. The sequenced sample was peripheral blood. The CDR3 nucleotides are TGTGTCAGAAGCTCAACCGACGGAGCCTACGAGCAGTACTTT. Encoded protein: CVRSSTDGAYEQYF.